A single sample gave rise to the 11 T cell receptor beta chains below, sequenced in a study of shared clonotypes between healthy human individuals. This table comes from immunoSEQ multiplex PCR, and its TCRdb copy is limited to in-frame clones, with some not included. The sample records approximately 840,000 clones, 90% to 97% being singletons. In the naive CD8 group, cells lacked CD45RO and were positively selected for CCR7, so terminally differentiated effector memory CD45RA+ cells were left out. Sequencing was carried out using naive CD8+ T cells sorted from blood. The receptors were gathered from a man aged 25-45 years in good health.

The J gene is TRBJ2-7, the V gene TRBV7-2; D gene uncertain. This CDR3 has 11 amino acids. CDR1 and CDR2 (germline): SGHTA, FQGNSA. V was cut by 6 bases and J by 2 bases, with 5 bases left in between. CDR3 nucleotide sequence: TGTGCCAGCAGTCACACCTACGAGCAGTACTTC. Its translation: CASSHTYEQYF.

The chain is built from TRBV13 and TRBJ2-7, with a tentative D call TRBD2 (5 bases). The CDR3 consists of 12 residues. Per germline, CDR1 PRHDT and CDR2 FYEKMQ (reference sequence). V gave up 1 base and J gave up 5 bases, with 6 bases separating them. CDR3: CASSLERDEQYF. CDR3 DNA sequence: TGTGCCAGCAGCTTAGAGAGGGACGAGCAGTACTTC.

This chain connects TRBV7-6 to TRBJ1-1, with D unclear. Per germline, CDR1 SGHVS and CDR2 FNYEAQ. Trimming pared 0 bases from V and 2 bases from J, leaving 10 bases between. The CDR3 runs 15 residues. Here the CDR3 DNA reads TGTGCCAGCAGCTTAGCACCGGGAGTAAACACTGAAGCTTTCTTT. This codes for CASSLAPGVNTEAFF.

The CDR3 region is CASSLAGSMAQPQHF. CDR3 nucleotides: TGTGCCAGCAGCTTGGCGGGGAGTATGGCTCAGCCCCAGCATTTT. V usage is TRBV5-6 and J usage is TRBJ1-5, with D unclear. Deletions cut 0 bases from V and 6 bases from J, with 13 bases between. The CDR3 length is 15 residues. Germline CDR1 is SGHDT and CDR2 is YYEEEE. Looking up the rest from reference TRBV5-6 and TRBJ1-5 gives the full variable domain: DAGVTQSPTHLIKTRGQQVTLRCSPKSGHDTVSWYQQALGQGPQFIFQYYEEEERQRGNFPDRFSGHQFPNYSSELNVNALLLGDSALYLCASSLAGSMAQPQHFGDGTRLSIL.

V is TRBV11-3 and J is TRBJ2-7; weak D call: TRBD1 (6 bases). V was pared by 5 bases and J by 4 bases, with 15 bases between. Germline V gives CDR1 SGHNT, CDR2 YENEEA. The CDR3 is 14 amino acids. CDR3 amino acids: CASSPAGQHYEQYF. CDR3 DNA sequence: TGTGCCAGCAGCCCCGCTGGACAGCATTACGAGCAGTACTTC.

CDR3 coding DNA: TGCGCCAGCAGCATACCGCGGAGGGGAGACACTGAAGCTTTCTTT. It codes for CASSIPRRGDTEAFF. This chain joins TRBV10-1 and TRBJ1-1; possibly TRBD1 for D (5 bases). V lost 6 bases to trimming and J lost 3 bases, with 17 bases between them. The V gene's germline CDR1 is WNHNN and CDR2 SYGVQD (reference sequence). There are 15 residues in the CDR3.

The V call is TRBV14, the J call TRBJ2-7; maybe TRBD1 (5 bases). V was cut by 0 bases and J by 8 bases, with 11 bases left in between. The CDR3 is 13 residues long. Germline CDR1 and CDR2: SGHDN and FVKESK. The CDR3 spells CASSQDAGFQQYF. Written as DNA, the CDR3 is TGTGCCAGCAGCCAAGACGCAGGGTTCCAGCAGTACTTC.

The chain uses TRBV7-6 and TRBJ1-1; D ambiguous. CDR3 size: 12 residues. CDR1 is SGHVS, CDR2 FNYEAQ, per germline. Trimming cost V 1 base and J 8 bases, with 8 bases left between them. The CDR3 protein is CASSLDGGEAFF. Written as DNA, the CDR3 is TGTGCCAGCAGCTTAGATGGAGGGGAAGCTTTCTTT.

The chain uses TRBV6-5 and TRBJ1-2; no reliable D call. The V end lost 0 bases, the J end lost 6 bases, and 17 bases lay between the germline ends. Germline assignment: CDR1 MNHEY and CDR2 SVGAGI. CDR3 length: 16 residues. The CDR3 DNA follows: TGTGCCAGCAGTTACTCATACCCCGCGGGAGTCGATGGCTACACCTTC. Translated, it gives CASSYSYPAGVDGYTF.

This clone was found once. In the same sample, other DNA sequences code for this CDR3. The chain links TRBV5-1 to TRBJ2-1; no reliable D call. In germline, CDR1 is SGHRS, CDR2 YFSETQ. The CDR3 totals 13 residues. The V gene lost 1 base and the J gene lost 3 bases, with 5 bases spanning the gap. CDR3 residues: CASSLNGYNEQFF. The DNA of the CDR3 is TGCGCCAGCAGCTTGAACGGCTACAATGAGCAGTTCTTC.

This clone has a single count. The CDR3 sequence: CASGFLPLEDGYTF. CDR3 DNA sequence: TGTGCTAGTGGTTTTCTCCCCTTAGAGGATGGCTACACCTTC. The chain employs TRBV12-5 and TRBJ1-2; D remains unclear. The germline CDR1 and CDR2 sequences are LGHNT and FRNRAP. The CDR3 runs 14 residues. Deletions cut 3 bases from V and 6 bases from J, with 14 bases between.